The 2 T cell receptor beta chains presented below share a single source sample, sequenced in a study of shared clonotypes between healthy human individuals. The repertoire was sequenced with immunoSEQ multiplex PCR; TCRdb's copy has only in-frame clones and lacks some. The sample lists about 1,500,000 clones, approximately 97% seen once, with roughly 1.2% in the top ten. The material sequenced was naive CD4+ T cells sorted from blood. This sample's subset: CD45RA+ positively selected. These receptors all come from a man between 25 and 39 years old in good health.

The V gene is TRBV25-1, the J gene TRBJ2-2, with 8 bases lining up with TRBD1. V shed 3 bases and J 3 bases; nucleotides not matched to a gene: 3. The CDR3 length is 15 residues. Germline values: CDR1 MGHDK, CDR2 SYGVNS. CDR3 residues: CASSDGQGDTGELFF. The CDR3 DNA reads as TGTGCCAGCAGTGACGGACAGGGCGACACCGGGGAGCTGTTTTTT.

V usage is TRBV29-1 and J usage is TRBJ2-7, with D perhaps TRBD2 (6 bases). Germline-derived CDR1 and CDR2 are SQVTM and ANQGSEA. The length of the CDR3 is 13 residues. The V gene lost 6 bases and the J gene lost 0 bases, with 12 bases spanning the gap. This CDR3 reads CSVGGPSSYEQYF. CDR3 DNA sequence: TGCAGCGTGGGGGGACCGAGCTCCTACGAGCAGTACTTC.